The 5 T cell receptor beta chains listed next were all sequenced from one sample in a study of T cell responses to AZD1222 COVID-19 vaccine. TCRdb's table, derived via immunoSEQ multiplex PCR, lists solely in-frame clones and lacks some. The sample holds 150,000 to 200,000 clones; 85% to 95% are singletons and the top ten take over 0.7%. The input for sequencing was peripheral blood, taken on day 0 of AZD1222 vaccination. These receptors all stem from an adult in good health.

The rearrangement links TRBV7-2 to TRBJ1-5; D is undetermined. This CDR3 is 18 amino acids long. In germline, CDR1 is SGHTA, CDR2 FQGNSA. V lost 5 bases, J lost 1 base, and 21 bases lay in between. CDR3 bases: TGTGCCAGCAGCCCCCGTTGGAGGGCCACCCAAAGCAATCAGCCCCAGCATTTT. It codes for CASSPRWRATQSNQPQHF.

The CDR3: CASSLDRRGPQHF. DNA for the CDR3: TGTGCCAGCAGCTTAGATCGTCGGGGGCCCCAGCATTTT. The rearrangement links TRBV11-2 to TRBJ1-5; no clear D gene. The CDR3 contains 13 residues. The V gene lost 0 bases and the J gene lost 9 bases, with 9 bases spanning the gap. The germline V gene has CDR1 SGHAT and CDR2 FQNNGV.

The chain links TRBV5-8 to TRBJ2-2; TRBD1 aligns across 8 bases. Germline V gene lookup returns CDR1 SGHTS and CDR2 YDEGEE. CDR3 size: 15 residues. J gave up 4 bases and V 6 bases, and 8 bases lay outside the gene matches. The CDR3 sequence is CASTFRTGSTGELFF. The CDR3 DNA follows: TGTGCCAGCACCTTCCGGACAGGGAGCACCGGGGAGCTGTTTTTT.

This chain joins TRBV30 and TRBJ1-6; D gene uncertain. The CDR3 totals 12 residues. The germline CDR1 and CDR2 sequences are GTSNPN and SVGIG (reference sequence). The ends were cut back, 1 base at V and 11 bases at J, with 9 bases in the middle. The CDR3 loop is CAWSGAVPPLHF. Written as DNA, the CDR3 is TGTGCCTGGAGTGGGGCGGTCCCACCCCTCCACTTT. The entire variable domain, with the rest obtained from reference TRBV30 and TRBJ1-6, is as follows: SQTIHQWPATLVQPVGSPLSLECTVEGTSNPNLYWYRQAAGRGLQLLFYSVGIGQISSEVPQNLSASRPQDRQFILSSKKLLLSDSGFYLCAWSGAVPPLHFGNGTRLTVT.

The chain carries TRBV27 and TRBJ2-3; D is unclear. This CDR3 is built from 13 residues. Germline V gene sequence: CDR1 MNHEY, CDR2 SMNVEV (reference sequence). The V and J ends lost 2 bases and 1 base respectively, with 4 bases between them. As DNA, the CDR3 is TGTGCCAGCAGTTTAGGCCGCACAGATACGCAGTATTTT. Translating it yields CASSLGRTDTQYF.